A selection of T cell receptor beta chains follows, all from one sample in a study of shared clonotypes between healthy human individuals. Assay: immunoSEQ multiplex PCR; the TCRdb copy retains only in-frame clones and omits some. This table has hundreds of thousands of clones, approximately 95% appearing once. Sequenced: naive CD8+ T cells sorted from blood. Receptors originate from a woman aged 25-40 years in good health. CDR3s include the opening cysteine and the closing phenylalanine or tryptophan. A D gene is named only where the DNA matches it firmly. A row's size may be missing; if present it is once, few, many or a size class.

D | V | size | CDR3
. | TRBV28 | . | CASRVDRSSYNEQFF
. | TRBV28 | . | CASSPSGSYEQYF
. | TRBV29-1 | . | CSVEDQREVNYGYTF
. | TRBV7-8 | . | CASSPRENTEAFF
. | TRBV6-1 | . | CASSEELGNFYNEQFF
. | TRBV27 | . | CASSFFGGDITDTQYF
. | TRBV28 | . | CASSPGASYNEQFF
. | TRBV27 | few | CASSLLGDTQYF
. | TRBV6-5 | . | CASSYSAYEQYF
TRBD1 | TRBV15 | . | CATSRGDSDEKLFF
. | TRBV29-1 | few | CSTSDGISYEQYF
. | TRBV2 | . | CASSEEFELQAHEQYF
. | TRBV9 | once | CASSASSTDTQYF
TRBD2 | TRBV7-9 | . | CASSSRERGQETQYF
TRBD2 | TRBV6-1 | . | CAGGLAGVFETQYF
TRBD1 | TRBV28 | . | CASSGTADNQPQHF
. | TRBV9 | few | CASSGLSAYEQYF
. | TRBV19 | . | CASSIDPRNEQFF
. | TRBV28 | . | CASSLQGSTGELFF
TRBD2 | TRBV27 | once | CASSFQREAYEQYF
. | TRBV2 | . | CASSEGTNTEAFF
. | TRBV5-1 | . | CASRGAARWEETQYF
TRBD1 | TRBV6-6 | . | CASSFRTGVYDQPQHF
TRBD1 | TRBV28 | . | CASSLRQGVKGRGNQPQHF
. | TRBV6-1 | . | CASSEAASSGNTIYF
. | TRBV2 | . | CASSLGRLRTEAFF
. | TRBV14 | . | CASSRSQPSTIEGPVPYEQYF
TRBD2 | TRBV27 | . | CASSLSGLAGRVDYEQYF
. | TRBV2 | . | CANSARDKGEKLFF
. | TRBV19 | few | CASSALAGPHEQYF
. | TRBV29-1 | . | CSVTDLDEQFF
. | TRBV27 | . | CASSPGSAGPFTGELFF
. | TRBV19 | . | CASSQKAYSYNEQFF
TRBD2 | TRBV27 | . | CASGGLAGVIYEQFF
. | TRBV4-1 | . | CASSQESGLSSYNEQFF
. | TRBV29-1 | . | CSVHSGTEAFF
. | TRBV4-1 | . | CASSLRGETQYF
. | TRBV19 | . | CASSMSSGAYEQYF
TRBD1 | TRBV28 | . | CASGGTGGDYSNQPQHF
. | TRBV20-1 | . | CSASLNTEAFF
TRBD1 | TRBV27 | . | CASRTGGYEAFF
. | TRBV6-5 | . | CASGGPTNEQFF
. | TRBV7-6 | . | CASSLAWGFETQYF
TRBD2 | TRBV4-1 | . | CASSQRGGVEQYF
. | TRBV13 | . | CASSSGSYTDTQYF
. | TRBV11-3 | once | CASSSHSGELFF
TRBD2 | TRBV13 | . | CASSFRGGADYEQYF
. | TRBV6-1 | . | CASRGQSIEQYF
TRBD1 | TRBV29-1 | . | CSVELDRGSYEQYF